Shown below are 29 T cell receptor beta chains from a single sample sequenced in a study of T cell repertoires in cytomegalovirus infection. TCRdb fed the reads into MiXCR, producing one record per CDR3 protein. Of about 130,000 distinct CDR3 sequences in the sample, more than 7% were seen once. The material sequenced was PBMCs. These receptor sequences come from a human donor in good health (CMV status not recorded). Some clones in this sample may be carry-over from other donors' samples.

This clonotype was seen only a few times. The CDR3 here is CASSLSPPPYEQYF. The CDR3 bases are TGTGCCAGCAGCTTATCCCCTCCTCCCTACGAGCAGTACTTC. The V gene is TRBV7-9, the J gene TRBJ2-7, with D uncertain. The CDR3 spans 14 residues. CDR1 is SEHNR and CDR2 is FQNEAQ in the germline V gene (reference sequence). The germline V and J ends were trimmed by 2 bases and 2 bases, with 10 bases remaining between them.

This clonotype was counted many times. The chain has TRBV20-1 and TRBJ1-1, with a weak D call TRBD1 (5 bases). V was pared by 5 bases and J by 5 bases, with 9 bases between. CDR1 is DFQATT and CDR2 is SNEGSKA in the germline V gene (reference sequence). This CDR3 is 11 amino acids long. For the CDR3, the DNA is TGCAGTGCTGGGACCGGGACTGAAGCTTTCTTT. Translated, it gives CSAGTGTEAFF.

This clonotype was detected a few times. The chain uses TRBV5-6 and TRBJ2-5, with D perhaps TRBD2 (5 bases). From germline, CDR1 is SGHDT and CDR2 YYEEEE. This CDR3 has 13 residues. Trimming shortened V by 4 bases and J by 4 bases, and 11 bases separated the two germline ends. The CDR3 DNA reads TGTGCCAGCAGCATCGGACTGATAGAGACCCAGTACTTC. As protein: CASSIGLIETQYF. Looking up the rest from reference TRBV5-6 and TRBJ2-5 gives the full variable domain: DAGVTQSPTHLIKTRGQQVTLRCSPKSGHDTVSWYQQALGQGPQFIFQYYEEEERQRGNFPDRFSGHQFPNYSSELNVNALLLGDSALYLCASSIGLIETQYFGPGTRLLVL.

This clonotype was seen many times. DNA of the CDR3: TGCAGTGCTAGGCCAACGGGGGCCCATCCCGTGAACACTGAAGCTTTCTTT. As protein: CSARPTGAHPVNTEAFF. This sequence joins TRBV20-1 and TRBJ1-1; tentatively, D is TRBD1 (6 bases). Germline V CDR1 and CDR2: DFQATT, SNEGSKA (reference sequence). V was cut by 3 bases and J by 0 bases, with 20 bases left in between. CDR3 length: 17 residues.

The sample holds a few counts of this clonotype. The gene calls are TRBV19 and TRBJ2-1; D is perhaps TRBD1 (5 bases). V was cut by 5 bases and J by 8 bases, with 25 bases left in between. Germline V lookup: CDR1 LNHDA, CDR2 SQIVND (reference sequence). The CDR3 is made up of 17 amino acids. The CDR3 spells CASSEVLRQGRYDEQFF. As DNA, the CDR3 is TGTGCCAGTAGTGAAGTTCTTCGTCAGGGTAGGTACGATGAGCAGTTCTTC.

This clonotype came up a few times. The chain has TRBV28 and TRBJ2-5; 10 bases line up with TRBD1. V lost 5 bases, J lost 2 bases, and 11 bases stayed unmatched. The germline gives CDR1 MDHEN, CDR2 SYDVKM. The CDR3 consists of 17 residues. This CDR3 is CASSGTGVVLKQETQYF. DNA for the CDR3: TGTGCCAGCAGTGGGACAGGGGTCGTACTGAAACAAGAGACCCAGTACTTC.

This clonotype was observed at least ten times. V and J are TRBV7-2 and TRBJ2-3; D is unresolved. Germline CDR1 reads SGHTA; CDR2 reads FQGNSA. The CDR3 contains 14 residues. The V and J ends lost 2 bases and 2 bases respectively, with 8 bases between them. The CDR3: CASSLNPATDTQYF. The CDR3 nucleotides are TGTGCCAGCAGCTTAAATCCTGCCACAGATACGCAGTATTTT.

This clonotype was recorded many times. The CDR3 loop is CASSLAISPLHF. Written as DNA, the CDR3 is TGTGCCAGCAGCTTAGCCATTTCACCCCTCCACTTT. J is TRBJ1-6 and V is TRBV7-2; D is undetermined. CDR3 length equals 12 residues. The ends were cut back, 0 bases at V and 9 bases at J, with 3 bases in the middle. The germline V gene has CDR1 SGHTA and CDR2 FQGNSA.

This clonotype was counted at least ten times. This chain joins TRBV12-3 or TRBV12-4 and TRBJ2-7; 10 bases are a match to TRBD1. The CDR3 has 15 residues. V shed 6 bases, J shed 3 bases, and the junction held 8 bases outside the gene matches. CDR3 DNA: TGTGCCAGCAGCATATTACGGGACAGGGGCTACGAGCAGTACTTC. Its protein is CASSILRDRGYEQYF.

The sample holds many counts of this clonotype. This rearrangement joins TRBV5-5 to TRBJ1-1; no definite D call. Trimming left V 0 bases short and J 5 bases short, with 14 bases between. There are 15 residues in the CDR3. CDR1 and CDR2 from the germline V gene are SGHKS and YYEKEE (reference sequence). The CDR3 region is CASSLDASGITEAFF. The CDR3 region has the DNA TGTGCCAGCAGCTTGGATGCGTCGGGTATTACTGAAGCTTTCTTT.

This clonotype was seen ten or more times. The genes are TRBV5-1 and TRBJ2-7; D perhaps matches TRBD2 (5 bases). The CDR3 extends over 16 amino acids. Trimming cost V 4 bases and J 1 base, with 18 bases left between them. In germline, CDR1 is SGHRS, CDR2 YFSETQ. In nucleotides, the CDR3 is TGCGCCAGCAGCGAGGGCACGGGCTTCTCATCCTACGAGCAGTACTTC. Protein: CASSEGTGFSSYEQYF.

The chain is built from TRBV29-1 and TRBJ1-1; 7 bases match TRBD1. The V and J ends lost 6 bases and 4 bases, in that order; junction bases with no gene match: 11. This CDR3 spans 14 amino acids. Germline assignment: CDR1 SQVTM and CDR2 ANQGSEA. This chain's CDR3 is CSVALWTGPTEAFF. The DNA of the CDR3 is TGCAGCGTCGCATTATGGACAGGCCCCACTGAAGCTTTCTTT.

The rearrangement uses TRBV5-1 and TRBJ2-6, with 10 bases lining up with TRBD1. The CDR3 loop spans 17 amino acids. V lost 5 bases to trimming and J lost 1 base; unmatched junction nucleotides: 6. Per the germline V gene, CDR1 is SGHRS and CDR2 is YFSETQ. The CDR3 nucleotides are TGCGCCAGCAGAGCGCCGGGACAGGGGTCTGGGGCCAACGTCCTGACTTTC. Translated, it gives CASRAPGQGSGANVLTF.

The CDR3 DNA sequence: TGCAGTGCTAGCGCATCCCGCGAGTGGTTTCCAGATACGCAGTATTTT. Translating gives CSASASREWFPDTQYF. This chain links TRBV20-1 with TRBJ2-3; D remains unclear. V was pared by 3 bases and J by 4 bases, with 20 bases between. The CDR3 consists of 16 residues. CDR1 and CDR2 (germline): DFQATT, SNEGSKA (reference sequence).

V gene TRBV19 combines with J gene TRBJ2-3, with unresolved D. CDR3 length equals 12 residues. The germline gives CDR1 LNHDA, CDR2 SQIVND (reference sequence). The V and J ends lost 8 bases and 2 bases respectively, with 8 bases between them. The CDR3 DNA sequence: TGTGCCAGTCGCGACCCCACAGATACGCAGTATTTT. It specifies CASRDPTDTQYF.

This clonotype has just a few counts. CDR3 sequence: CSVGTGISYEQYF. The CDR3 DNA sequence: TGCAGCGTTGGGACAGGGATCTCCTACGAGCAGTACTTC. This chain joins TRBV29-1 and TRBJ2-7, with 8 nucleotides matching TRBD1. The germline gives CDR1 SQVTM, CDR2 ANQGSEA. The CDR3 has 13 residues. The V segment lost 4 bases and the J segment 0 bases; nucleotides outside the gene matches: 2.

Many counts were recorded for this clonotype. The gene calls are TRBV5-6 and TRBJ1-1; no clear D. Trimming removed 0 bases from V and 1 base from J, with 13 bases in between. This CDR3 contains 16 residues. Per germline, CDR1 SGHDT and CDR2 YYEEEE. CDR3: CASSLGHLGGNTEAFF. CDR3 nucleotide sequence: TGTGCCAGCAGCTTGGGACACCTTGGAGGGAACACTGAAGCTTTCTTT.

Many counts were recorded for this clonotype. The genes are TRBV7-3 and TRBJ1-1; 9 positions match TRBD1. The germline CDR1 and CDR2 sequences are SGHTA and FQGTGA. This CDR3 contains 15 residues. V lost 4 bases and J lost 11; bases outside the gene matches: 14. CDR3 residues: CASSSPGQGRGWAFF. CDR3 bases: TGTGCCAGCAGCTCCCCGGGACAGGGAAGGGGGTGGGCTTTCTTT.

J is TRBJ2-1 and V is TRBV20-1; TRBD2 aligns across 7 bases. The CDR3 totals 16 residues. CDR1 DFQATT and CDR2 SNEGSKA come from the germline V gene (reference sequence). After removal of 3 bases from V and 5 bases from J, the junction contained 13 bases not matched to a gene. The CDR3 loop is CSASRPRAGGDNEQFF. In nucleotides, the CDR3 is TGCAGTGCTAGCAGGCCCCGGGCTGGGGGGGACAATGAGCAGTTCTTC.

This clonotype was detected only a few times. The chain has TRBV29-1 and TRBJ2-7, with 12 bases identical to TRBD1. This CDR3 has 13 residues. The V segment lost 6 bases and the J segment 6 bases; nucleotides outside the gene matches: 6. Germline-derived CDR1 and CDR2 are SQVTM and ANQGSEA. The CDR3 DNA sequence: TGCAGCGTCGAGGGACAGGGGGCGGTCGAGCAGTACTTC. Translation gives CSVEGQGAVEQYF.

Ten or more counts support this clonotype. The V and J genes are TRBV20-1 and TRBJ1-4; D ambiguous. Germline V lookup: CDR1 DFQATT, CDR2 SNEGSKA (reference sequence). V lost 3 bases and J lost 3, with 14 bases in between. The CDR3 consists of 15 residues. As DNA, the CDR3 is TGCAGTGCTAGTTTAGCCGCTTTGGCTAATGAAAAACTGTTTTTT. This gives the protein CSASLAALANEKLFF.

This clonotype was seen many times. This sequence joins TRBV28 and TRBJ1-2; 8 nucleotides align to TRBD1. The CDR3 is made up of 16 amino acids. V trimming: 3 bases; J trimming: 8 bases; junction bases outside the gene matches: 14. The V gene's germline CDR1 is MDHEN and CDR2 SYDVKM. CDR3 sequence: CASSFASLRQGSGYTF. CDR3 DNA: TGTGCCAGCAGTTTCGCCAGCCTCAGACAGGGGAGCGGCTACACCTTC.

This clonotype was seen ten or more times. The rearrangement joins TRBV6-6 to TRBJ1-1, with TRBD1 matching 7 bases. Germline V gene sequence: CDR1 MNHNY, CDR2 SVGAGI (reference sequence). V was clipped by 5 bases and J by 12 bases; unmatched bases: 18. CDR3 length: 15 residues. In DNA, the CDR3 is TGTGCCAGCAGTACCGGACAGGTTCGCATTTACGAAACTTTCTTT. It codes for CASSTGQVRIYETFF.

The gene calls are TRBV20-1 and TRBJ1-3, with TRBD1 as a possible D gene (5 bases). Trimming pared 4 bases from V and 4 bases from J, leaving 8 bases between. Germline CDR1 reads DFQATT; CDR2 reads SNEGSKA (reference sequence). This CDR3 has 12 amino acids. The CDR3 region is CSAIYRGNTIYF. CDR3 DNA: TGCAGTGCTATTTACAGGGGAAACACCATATATTTT.

About this clonotype itself: A much bigger clone sits one base away, suggesting this may be a read error. This is likely a read error, given that the CDR3 carries no conserved phenylalanine or tryptophan at its end. This chain uses TRBV19 with TRBJ1-1, with 8 bases that match TRBD1. V lost 0 bases and J lost 10; bases outside the gene matches: 7. The CDR3 is made up of 14 amino acids. The germline CDR1 and CDR2 sequences are LNHDA and SQIVND (reference sequence). The CDR3, as DNA: TGTGCCAGTAGTATAGATCGGGACAGGCGGACAGCTTTCATT. This translates into CASSIDRDRRTAFI.

The rearrangement links TRBV29-1 to TRBJ1-1, with D tentatively TRBD1 (6 bases). The CDR3 runs to 14 residues. Germline lookup yields CDR1 SQVTM and CDR2 ANQGSEA. Trimming left V 0 bases short and J 0 bases short, with 8 bases between. The CDR3, as DNA: TGCAGCGTTGAAGACGGGACATTGAACACTGAAGCTTTCTTT. Protein: CSVEDGTLNTEAFF.

This clonotype was picked up a small number of times. The chain links TRBV11-2 to TRBJ1-6; D call uncertain. The CDR3 has 14 amino acids. Trimming cost V 1 base and J 7 bases, with 8 bases left between them. Germline CDR1 reads SGHAT; CDR2 reads FQNNGV. The DNA of the CDR3 is TGTGCCAGCAGCTTAGTAGGATCCAATTCACCCCTCCACTTT. This codes for CASSLVGSNSPLHF.

This clonotype was observed at least ten times. The chain carries TRBV2 and TRBJ2-1, with 7 bases fitting TRBD2. Germline CDR1 and CDR2: SNHLY and FYNNEI. Trimming cost V 10 bases and J 4 bases; bases outside gene matches: 10. The CDR3 length is 14 residues. CDR3 residues: CATTGGGGYNEQFF. The CDR3 DNA sequence: TGTGCCACCACCGGCGGCGGGGGATACAATGAGCAGTTCTTC.

This clonotype was counted a few times. This sequence joins TRBV28 and TRBJ1-1; 10 bases are shared with TRBD1. Germline CDR1 is MDHEN and CDR2 is SYDVKM. The CDR3 has 16 amino acids. V gave up 5 bases and J gave up 5 bases; unmatched junction bases: 11. The CDR3 nucleotides are TGTGCCAGCAGTACTCTCCGGGACAGGGGTGGGACTGAAGCTTTCTTT. Its protein product is CASSTLRDRGGTEAFF. Full variable domain (remainder filled in from reference TRBV28 and TRBJ1-1): DVKVTQSSRYLVKRTGEKVFLECVQDMDHENMFWYRQDPGLGLRLIYFSYDVKMKEKGDIPEGYSVSREKKERFSLILESASTNQTSMYLCASSTLRDRGGTEAFFGQGTRLTVV.